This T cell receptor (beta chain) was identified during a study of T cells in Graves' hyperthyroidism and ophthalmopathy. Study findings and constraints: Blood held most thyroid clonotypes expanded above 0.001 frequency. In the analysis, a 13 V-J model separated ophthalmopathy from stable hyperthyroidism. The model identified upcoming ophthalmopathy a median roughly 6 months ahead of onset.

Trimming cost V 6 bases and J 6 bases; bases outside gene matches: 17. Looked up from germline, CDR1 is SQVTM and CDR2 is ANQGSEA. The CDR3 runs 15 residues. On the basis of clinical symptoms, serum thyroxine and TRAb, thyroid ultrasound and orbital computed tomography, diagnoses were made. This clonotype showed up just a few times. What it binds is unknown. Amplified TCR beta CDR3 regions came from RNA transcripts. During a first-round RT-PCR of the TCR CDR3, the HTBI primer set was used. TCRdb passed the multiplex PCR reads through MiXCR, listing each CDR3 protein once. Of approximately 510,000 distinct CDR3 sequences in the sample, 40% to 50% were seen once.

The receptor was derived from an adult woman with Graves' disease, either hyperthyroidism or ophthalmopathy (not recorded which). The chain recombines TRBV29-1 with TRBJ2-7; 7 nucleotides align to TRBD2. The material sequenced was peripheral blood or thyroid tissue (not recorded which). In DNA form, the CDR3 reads TGCAGCGTGAGGAGTGGGAGGGCTGATTCATCCGAGCAGTACTTC. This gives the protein CSVRSGRADSSEQYF.